The next 32 T cell receptor beta chains were all read from a single sample in a study of cytomegalovirus exposure and HLA in healthy donors. 60 Vbeta and 13 Jbeta primers were used in PCR. Assay: immunoSEQ multiplex PCR; the TCRdb copy retains only in-frame clones and omits some. The table gives 160,000 or so clones; the top ten clones make up 2.1% of it. The specimen was PBMCs. The receptors originated from a man aged 25-40 years in good health and CMV-seronegative.

The CDR3 spells CASSPGTLRGETQYF. CDR3 DNA sequence: TGTGCCAGCAGCCCCGGGACCCTCAGGGGGGAGACCCAGTACTTC. J is TRBJ2-5 and V is TRBV7-6; TRBD1 matches 7 bases. The V and J ends lost 5 bases and 5 bases, in that order; junction bases with no gene match: 11. CDR1 and CDR2 from the germline V gene are SGHVS and FNYEAQ. There are 15 residues in the CDR3. The full variable domain, in which reference TRBV7-6 and TRBJ2-5 provide the parts outside the CDR3, is GAGVSQSPRYKVTKRGQDVALRCDPISGHVSLYWYRQALGQGPEFLTYFNYEAQQDKSGLPNDRFSAERPEGSISTLTIQRTEQRDSAMYRCASSPGTLRGETQYFGPGTRLLVL.

The V gene is TRBV11-2, the J gene TRBJ1-2; no definite D call. There are 15 residues in the CDR3. The ends were cut back, 1 base at V and 4 bases at J, with 13 bases in the middle. The germline V gene encodes CDR1 SGHAT and CDR2 FQNNGV. CDR3 protein: CASSLVTVSGYGYTF. The CDR3 DNA reads TGTGCCAGCAGCTTAGTCACGGTGTCGGGCTATGGCTACACCTTC.

The chain combines TRBV18 with TRBJ2-5; unclear D gene. This CDR3 is 15 amino acids long. V gave up 0 bases and J gave up 3 bases, with 11 bases separating them. The germline V gene has CDR1 KGHSH and CDR2 LQKENI. The CDR3 sequence is CASSPPEYSKETQYF. The CDR3 coding sequence is TGTGCCAGCTCACCACCCGAGTACAGTAAAGAGACCCAGTACTTC.

The chain has TRBV19 and TRBJ1-5; D gene unclear. The CDR3 has 12 amino acids. Germline CDR1 LNHDA, CDR2 SQIVND (reference sequence). Between the trimmed V and J ends, which lost 3 bases and 6 bases, there was a span of 6 bases. The CDR3 protein is CASSIFGQPQHF. CDR3 coding DNA: TGTGCCAGTAGTATCTTCGGTCAGCCCCAGCATTTT.

The chain has TRBV7-2 and TRBJ2-1, with 7 bases matching TRBD2. The V gene's germline CDR1 is SGHTA and CDR2 FQGNSA. V lost 6 bases and J lost 7; bases outside the gene matches: 9. The CDR3 has 14 amino acids. The CDR3 is CASSLPSGGNEQFF. CDR3 coding DNA: TGTGCCAGCAGTCTCCCCTCGGGAGGTAATGAGCAGTTCTTC. Variable domain in full (rest from reference TRBV7-2 and TRBJ2-1): GAGVSQSPSNKVTEKGKDVELRCDPISGHTALYWYRQSLGQGLEFLIYFQGNSAPDKSGLPSDRFSAERTGGSVSTLTIQRTQQEDSAVYLCASSLPSGGNEQFFGPGTRLTVL.

The chain couples TRBV7-6 to TRBJ1-1; weak D call: TRBD1 (6 bases). Germline values: CDR1 SGHVS, CDR2 FNYEAQ. V was cut by 3 bases and J by 1 base, with 12 bases left in between. This CDR3 contains 15 residues. The CDR3 loop reads CASSLVPQGNTEAFF. The CDR3 region has the DNA TGTGCCAGCAGCTTGGTGCCACAGGGGAACACTGAAGCTTTCTTT.

J is TRBJ2-7 and V is TRBV5-4; TRBD2 is a possible D gene (6 bases). The CDR3 extends over 16 amino acids. The germline gives CDR1 SGHNT, CDR2 YYREEE (reference sequence). The germline V and J ends were trimmed by 4 bases and 2 bases, with 19 bases remaining between them. The CDR3 DNA reads as TGTGCCAGCAGCCTCGGTCTCACTCGCGGGACCTACGAGCAGTACTTC. Protein sequence: CASSLGLTRGTYEQYF.

The chain joins TRBV6-5 to TRBJ1-6; D uncertain. This CDR3 has 14 amino acids. In germline, CDR1 is MNHEY, CDR2 SVGAGI. V was clipped by 3 bases and J by 8 bases, with 11 bases between them. As DNA, the CDR3 is TGTGCCAGCAGTTATAGAACGGGAGATTCACCCCTCCACTTT. Translating it yields CASSYRTGDSPLHF.

V is TRBV5-1 and J is TRBJ2-2; 7 nucleotides match TRBD1. This CDR3 has 16 residues. V dropped 4 bases and J dropped 6; count of bases not matched to a gene: 12. Germline CDR1 SGHRS, CDR2 YFSETQ. The CDR3 here is CASSTSGTVKAGELFF. For the CDR3, the DNA is TGCGCCAGCAGCACCTCCGGGACAGTTAAAGCCGGGGAGCTGTTTTTT.

The rearrangement links TRBV11-1 to TRBJ2-2; D is ambiguous. The CDR3 runs to 13 residues. Germline CDR1 is SGHAT and CDR2 is FQDESV (reference sequence). Trimming took off 6 bases at V and 7 bases at J, with 12 bases between the two ends. The CDR3 DNA follows: TGTGCCAGCAGTTTCAACCGAGGCGGGGAGCTGTTTTTT. It specifies CASSFNRGGELFF.

The rearrangement uses TRBV5-6 and TRBJ2-3; unclear D gene. Between the trimmed V and J ends, which lost 6 bases and 1 base, there was a span of 9 bases. CDR3 length equals 13 residues. Germline V gives CDR1 SGHDT, CDR2 YYEEEE. The CDR3 loop reads CASIRLGTDTQYF. DNA of the CDR3: TGTGCCAGCATCCGTCTAGGCACAGATACGCAGTATTTT.

The chain uses TRBV27 and TRBJ1-1, with 8 bases aligning to TRBD1. The CDR3 consists of 15 residues. The trim removed 2 bases at V and 1 base at J, leaving 3 bases unmatched. The V gene's germline CDR1 is MNHEY and CDR2 SMNVEV (reference sequence). The CDR3: CASSLAGTGNTEAFF. The CDR3 region has the DNA TGTGCCAGCAGTTTAGCCGGGACAGGGAACACTGAAGCTTTCTTT.

CDR3 nucleotides: TGTGCCAGCAGTTTAAGGGGTGGAGATAGCAATCAGCCCCAGCATTTT. Residues: CASSLRGGDSNQPQHF. The chain carries TRBV27 and TRBJ1-5; tentatively, D is TRBD1 (5 bases). The germline gives CDR1 MNHEY, CDR2 SMNVEV (reference sequence). This CDR3 contains 16 residues. V was cut by 2 bases and J by 0 bases, with 11 bases left in between.

The CDR3 bases are TGTGCCAGAAGCCGGGACAGGGTCCCAACTAATGAAAAACTGTTTTTT. Translation gives CARSRDRVPTNEKLFF. The chain has TRBV5-3 and TRBJ1-4, with 9 bases fitting TRBD1. TRBV5-3 is treated as an ORF (open reading frame) with a function not yet certain. V lost 4 bases, J lost 0 bases, and 4 bases stayed unmatched. This CDR3 is built from 16 residues.

By frequency, this clone registers medium-sized (0.01 to 0.1%). The chain recombines TRBV4-3 with TRBJ2-7; no definite D call. Between the trimmed V and J ends, which lost 0 bases and 4 bases, there was a span of 16 bases. CDR3 length: 16 amino acids. Germline CDR1 reads LGHNA; CDR2 reads YSLEER. The chain's CDR3 is CASSQEFTAEAYEQYF. The DNA for the CDR3 is TGCGCCAGCAGCCAAGAATTCACCGCGGAAGCATACGAGCAGTACTTC.

Regarding this clone: Other nucleotide sequences from this sample produce the same CDR3. The J gene is TRBJ2-1, the V gene TRBV5-1; a possible D gene is TRBD2 (6 bases). The V and J ends lost 5 bases and 7 bases respectively, with 22 bases between them. There are 16 residues in the CDR3. Germline V gene lookup returns CDR1 SGHRS and CDR2 YFSETQ. CDR3 sequence (DNA): TGCGCCAGCAGAAAATCCGGGACTGCAGGCGGGAATGAGCAGTTCTTC. Residues: CASRKSGTAGGNEQFF.

The chain joins TRBV19 to TRBJ2-3, with 13 bases matching TRBD2. The trim removed 4 bases at V and 5 bases at J, leaving 6 bases unmatched. Germline CDR1 and CDR2: LNHDA and SQIVND (reference sequence). The CDR3 sequence is 16 residues long. CDR3 sequence reads: CASSNGLAGAIDTQYF. CDR3 in DNA: TGTGCCAGTAGTAACGGACTAGCGGGAGCCATAGATACGCAGTATTTT.

The V and J genes are TRBV4-1 and TRBJ2-1, with D perhaps matching TRBD1 (5 bases). Trimming shortened V by 4 bases and J by 7 bases, and 17 bases separated the two germline ends. Looked up from germline, CDR1 is MGHRA and CDR2 is YSYEKL. The CDR3 loop spans 15 amino acids. The CDR3 coding sequence is TGCGCCAGCAGCCCTACCCAGGGAAGGGGTAATGAGCAGTTCTTC. Its protein is CASSPTQGRGNEQFF.

V is TRBV5-1 and J is TRBJ2-5; 9 bases agree with TRBD1. J lost 5 bases, V lost 4 bases, and 9 bases had no gene match. This CDR3 comprises 15 residues. Germline V CDR1 and CDR2: SGHRS, YFSETQ. CDR3 in amino acids: CASSPTGTGFETQYF. The CDR3 nucleotides read TGCGCCAGCAGCCCTACAGGGACAGGGTTTGAGACCCAGTACTTC.

CDR3 nucleotide sequence: TGCGCCAGCAGTCAAGGGGTCCAAGAGACCCAGTACTTC. Protein sequence: CASSQGVQETQYF. The chain couples TRBV5-1 to TRBJ2-5; D is perhaps TRBD1 (5 bases). V shed 5 bases and J shed 1 base, with 9 bases lying between them. Germline V gene lookup returns CDR1 SGHRS and CDR2 YFSETQ. The CDR3 spans 13 residues.

The rearrangement links TRBV11-2 to TRBJ2-5, with TRBD1 matching 12 bases. J lost 11 bases, V lost 6 bases, and 16 bases had no gene match. The germline gives CDR1 SGHAT, CDR2 FQNNGV. This CDR3 region has 16 residues. In DNA form, the CDR3 reads TGTGCCAGCAGACGATTCCCGGGACAGGGGGCTCGGGAGCAGTACTTC. This gives the protein CASRRFPGQGAREQYF.

V gene TRBV5-4 combines with J gene TRBJ2-7, with 8 bases fitting TRBD2. The CDR3 totals 17 residues. Germline V gives CDR1 SGHNT, CDR2 YYREEE (reference sequence). With V trimmed by 5 bases and J by 0 bases, 13 bases remained unmatched. The CDR3 spells CASSPPPGGPTSYEQYF. CDR3 DNA sequence: TGTGCCAGCAGTCCCCCCCCGGGAGGGCCCACCTCCTACGAGCAGTACTTC.

The chain joins TRBV27 to TRBJ1-5; D may be TRBD1 (6 bases). The CDR3 has 15 residues. From germline, CDR1 is MNHEY and CDR2 SMNVEV (reference sequence). The V and J ends lost 5 bases and 0 bases respectively, with 11 bases between them. The CDR3 protein is CASSQGPNSNQPQHF. CDR3 coding DNA: TGTGCCAGCAGTCAGGGGCCGAATAGCAATCAGCCCCAGCATTTT.

The V and J genes are TRBV5-6 and TRBJ2-7, with D possibly matching TRBD2 (5 bases). This CDR3 spans 14 amino acids. Germline CDR1 SGHDT, CDR2 YYEEEE. V was shortened by 2 bases and J by 0 bases, with 9 bases between the two germline ends. This CDR3 reads CASSFSGSSYEQYF. The DNA for the CDR3 is TGTGCCAGCAGCTTCTCGGGGAGCTCCTACGAGCAGTACTTC.

The chain couples TRBV6-1 to TRBJ1-1; tentatively, D is TRBD1 (5 bases). This CDR3 comprises 15 residues. V shed 8 bases and J shed 1 base, with 17 bases lying between them. Germline CDR1 reads MNHNS; CDR2 reads SASEGT. The CDR3 DNA follows: TGTGCCAGCGAAACCGTTTGGGGGGGGAACACTGAAGCTTTCTTT. Translation: CASETVWGGNTEAFF.

V gene TRBV11-3 combines with J gene TRBJ1-4; TRBD1 agrees at 7 bases. V was clipped by 6 bases and J by 0 bases; unmatched bases: 1. Germline CDR1 and CDR2: SGHNT and YENEEA. CDR3 size: 14 residues. The CDR3 is CASRQGATNEKLFF. The CDR3 bases are TGTGCCAGCAGGCAGGGGGCAACTAATGAAAAACTGTTTTTT.

The rearrangement joins TRBV4-2 to TRBJ1-2; D gene ambiguous. The V end lost 1 base, the J end lost 2 bases, and 17 bases lay between the germline ends. CDR3 size: 17 residues. From germline, CDR1 is LGHNA and CDR2 YNFKEQ. CDR3 protein: CASSQVFRRSGNYGYTF. The CDR3 DNA is TGTGCCAGCAGCCAAGTTTTTCGTAGGTCGGGGAACTATGGCTACACCTTC.

The rearrangement uses TRBV7-9 and TRBJ2-1; a possible D gene is TRBD1 (6 bases). The germline CDR1 and CDR2 sequences are SEHNR and FQNEAQ (reference sequence). V gave up 3 bases and J gave up 6 bases, with 18 bases separating them. The CDR3 runs to 16 residues. Here the CDR3 reads CASSFWGRRTFNEQFF. The CDR3 region has the DNA TGTGCCAGCAGCTTCTGGGGGCGAAGGACCTTCAATGAGCAGTTCTTC.

V and J are TRBV27 and TRBJ1-1; D gene unclear. Trimming shortened V by 2 bases and J by 4 bases, and 8 bases separated the two germline ends. CDR3 length: 13 residues. Germline lookup yields CDR1 MNHEY and CDR2 SMNVEV (reference sequence). The CDR3 coding sequence is TGTGCCAGCAGTTTACAGGAATCCACTGAAGCTTTCTTT. This codes for CASSLQESTEAFF.

The chain employs TRBV7-9 and TRBJ2-1; 8 bases fit TRBD2. The CDR3 runs 16 residues. Per the germline V gene, CDR1 is SEHNR and CDR2 is FQNEAQ (reference sequence). The J segment lost 0 bases and the V segment lost 5 bases, leaving 6 bases of the junction unmatched. CDR3 coding DNA: TGTGCCAGCAGCGGTCAGCGGGGGAGCTCCTACAATGAGCAGTTCTTC. Amino acids: CASSGQRGSSYNEQFF.

The chain combines TRBV9 with TRBJ2-6; perhaps TRBD1 as D (8 bases). The V and J ends lost 3 bases and 5 bases respectively, with 18 bases between them. Germline assignment: CDR1 SGDLS and CDR2 YYNGEE. The CDR3 is made up of 17 amino acids. The CDR3 reads CASSASGQGGRANVLTF. Written as DNA, the CDR3 is TGTGCCAGCAGCGCTAGCGGACAGGGAGGTAGGGCCAACGTCCTGACTTTC.

Written as DNA, the CDR3 is TGCGCCAGCATAGAAGACAGGTCGGGCGAGCAGTACTTC. Translated: CASIEDRSGEQYF. This chain connects TRBV10-2 to TRBJ2-7; possibly TRBD1 for D (6 bases). The CDR3 extends over 13 amino acids. Germline CDR1 WSHSY, CDR2 SAAADI. V gave up 7 bases and J gave up 6 bases, with 16 bases separating them.